The 7 T cell receptor beta chains below all came from one sample that was sequenced in a study of metastatic and nonmetastatic thyroid tumors. Using MiXCR, TCRdb re-called clones from the PCR reads. The repertoire consists of fewer than 35,000 clones, with 25% to 35% occurring once and the leading ten covering approximately 30%. Before thyroid surgery, none of the patients had received any treatment. The sample taken for sequencing was blood. Receptors originate from a female donor with papillary thyroid cancer or a benign thyroid nodule (not recorded which). Some clones in this sample may be carry-over from other donors' samples.

This clone was seen many times. The chain carries TRBV2 and TRBJ2-6, with TRBD1 as a possible D gene (6 bases). Trimming cost V 4 bases and J 1 base, with 20 bases left between them. This CDR3 region has 19 residues. Germline loops: CDR1 SNHLY, CDR2 FYNNEI. The CDR3 DNA follows: TGTGCCAGCAGTGTCTTCGTGGGACATCGGTCGTCTGGGGCCAACGTCCTGACTTTC. This codes for CASSVFVGHRSSGANVLTF.

At least ten counts were recorded for this clone. The rearrangement links TRBV20-1 to TRBJ2-7, with D perhaps TRBD1 or TRBD2 (6 bases each). The V and J ends lost 0 bases and 0 bases respectively, with 15 bases between them. The CDR3 is 16 residues long. Germline loops: CDR1 DFQATT, CDR2 SNEGSKA (reference sequence). The CDR3 is CSARDQRGPNSYEQYF. The CDR3 DNA reads as TGCAGTGCTAGAGATCAACGGGGGCCCAACTCCTACGAGCAGTACTTC.

The chain links TRBV6-5 to TRBJ2-3; 10 positions agree with TRBD1. The CDR3 has 18 amino acids. The junction had 15 bases not matched to a gene; V was cut back by 8 bases and J by 1 base. CDR1 is MNHEY, CDR2 SVGAGI, per germline. The DNA for the CDR3 is TGTGCCAGCGGGCCAGTTGGGGCGACAGGGGGCGGCACAGATACGCAGTATTTT. Translating gives CASGPVGATGGGTDTQYF.

This clone was seen a few times. The V and J genes are TRBV11-2 and TRBJ2-2; 7 positions agree with TRBD2. This CDR3 comprises 17 residues. Germline loops: CDR1 SGHAT, CDR2 FQNNGV. The V gene end was trimmed by 1 base and the J gene end by 5 bases; junction bases not matched to a gene: 10. CDR3 DNA sequence: TGTGCCAGCAGCTTAGGGTCGTGGGAGGGCCGAACCGGGGAGCTGTTTTTT. Residues: CASSLGSWEGRTGELFF.

This rearrangement joins TRBV5-1 to TRBJ2-5; 9 bases match TRBD2. V was pared by 0 bases and J by 5 bases, with 8 bases of the junction left unmatched. CDR3 length equals 16 residues. Per the germline V gene, CDR1 is SGHRS and CDR2 is YFSETQ. The CDR3 DNA sequence: TGCGCCAGCAGCTTGGAGGGTAGCGGGAGATTTGAGACCCAGTACTTC. It is translated as CASSLEGSGRFETQYF.

The CDR3 protein is CAWSLLLGSGGELFF. The CDR3 bases are TGTGCCTGGAGTCTACTCTTAGGGTCTGGCGGGGAGCTGTTTTTT. The rearrangement joins TRBV30 to TRBJ2-2, with no clear D. The CDR3 spans 15 residues. Germline CDR1 is GTSNPN and CDR2 is SVGIG (reference sequence). V lost 2 bases to trimming and J lost 7 bases, with 17 bases between them.

This clone was seen at least ten times. The rearrangement uses TRBV16 and TRBJ1-3; no clear D. The V end was cut by 0 bases, the J end by 3 bases, with 9 bases between. The germline gives CDR1 KGHSY, CDR2 FQNENV. CDR3 size: 15 residues. The CDR3 DNA is TGTGCCAGCAGCCAATCACGGGGAGGTGGAAACACCATATATTTT. The encoded protein is CASSQSRGGGNTIYF.